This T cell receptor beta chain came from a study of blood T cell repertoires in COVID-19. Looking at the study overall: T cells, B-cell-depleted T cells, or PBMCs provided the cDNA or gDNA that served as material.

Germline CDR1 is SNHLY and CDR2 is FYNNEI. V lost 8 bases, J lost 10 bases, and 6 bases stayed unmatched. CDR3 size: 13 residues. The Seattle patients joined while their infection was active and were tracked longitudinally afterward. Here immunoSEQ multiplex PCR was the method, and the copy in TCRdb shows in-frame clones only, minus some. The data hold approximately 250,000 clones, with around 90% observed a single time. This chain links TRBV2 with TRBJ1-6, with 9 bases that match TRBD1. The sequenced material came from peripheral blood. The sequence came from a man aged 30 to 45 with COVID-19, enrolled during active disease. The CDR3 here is CASDRDRESPLHF. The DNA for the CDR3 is TGTGCCAGCGACCGGGACAGGGAATCACCCCTCCACTTT.